A single sample is the source of the 9 T cell receptor beta chains below, sequenced in a study of Graves' ophthalmopathy and Graves' hyperthyroidism. RNA transcripts yielded amplified TCR beta CDR3 regions. First-round RT-PCR used HTBI primers; second-round multiplex PCR followed. TCRdb re-analysed the multiplex PCR reads in MiXCR, keeping a single row per CDR3 protein. The table includes roughly 400,000 distinct CDR3 sequences, about a sixth detected once. The sequenced material came from peripheral blood. The receptors were gathered from a woman aged 18 to 35 with Graves' ophthalmopathy.

This clonotype was seen repeatedly, ten times or more. The chain combines TRBV24-1 with TRBJ2-2; D not certain. This CDR3 spans 13 amino acids. Trimming pared 6 bases from V and 1 base from J, leaving 5 bases between. Per the germline V gene, CDR1 is KGHDR and CDR2 is SFDVKD. The CDR3 loop reads CATSHLNTGELFF. CDR3 DNA sequence: TGTGCCACCAGTCATCTGAACACCGGGGAGCTGTTTTTT.

This clonotype has at least ten counts. This chain connects TRBV12-3 or TRBV12-4 to TRBJ2-5; D gene uncertain. Trimming shortened V by 5 bases and J by 3 bases, and 10 bases separated the two germline ends. This CDR3 has 13 residues. The CDR3 region is CASSLLDEETQYF. CDR3 DNA: TGTGCCAGCAGTCTACTTGACGAAGAGACCCAGTACTTC.

This clonotype came up many times. The chain combines TRBV11-2 with TRBJ2-5, with a weak D call TRBD1 (5 bases). V was shortened by 6 bases and J by 4 bases, with 12 bases between the two germline ends. CDR3 size: 13 residues. Germline lookup yields CDR1 SGHAT and CDR2 FQNNGV. DNA for the CDR3: TGTGCCAGCAGTAATCAGGGTCGAGAGACCCAGTACTTC. Amino acid sequence: CASSNQGRETQYF. Full variable domain (rest looked up from reference TRBV11-2 and TRBJ2-5): EAGVAQSPRYKIIEKRQSVAFWCNPISGHATLYWYQQILGQGPKLLIQFQNNGVVDDSQLPKDRFSAERLKGVDSTLKIQPAKLEDSAVYLCASSNQGRETQYFGPGTRLLVL.

This clonotype was seen at least ten times. This chain uses TRBV15 with TRBJ2-7; 9 bases are a match to TRBD1. The CDR3 is made up of 20 amino acids. V was pared by 1 base and J by 2 bases, with 18 bases of the junction left unmatched. The germline gives CDR1 LNHNV, CDR2 YYDKDF (reference sequence). CDR3 sequence (DNA): TGTGCCACCAGCAGAGGGCTACAGGGGGCCGAGACAACCTTTACCTACGAGCAGTACTTC. The encoded protein is CATSRGLQGAETTFTYEQYF. Combining the CDR3 with reference TRBV15 and TRBJ2-7 gives the whole variable domain DAMVIQNPRYQVTQFGKPVTLSCSQTLNHNVMYWYQQKSSQAPKLLFHYYDKDFNNEADTPDNFQSRRPNTSFCFLDIRSPGLGDTAMYLCATSRGLQGAETTFTYEQYFGPGTRLTVT.

There are many counts of this clonotype. The chain recombines TRBV7-2 with TRBJ2-2; the D gene is possibly TRBD1 (6 bases). Trimming took 5 bases from V and 8 from J, leaving 9 bases between them. CDR1 is SGHTA, CDR2 FQGNSA, per germline. There are 12 residues in the CDR3. DNA for the CDR3: TGTGCCAGCAGCCAACAGGGAGGGGAGCTGTTTTTT. Translation: CASSQQGGELFF. The full variable domain, its missing parts supplied by reference TRBV7-2 and TRBJ2-2, is GAGVSQSPSNKVTEKGKDVELRCDPISGHTALYWYRQSLGQGLEFLIYFQGNSAPDKSGLPSDRFSAERTGGSVSTLTIQRTQQEDSAVYLCASSQQGGELFFGEGSRLTVL.

In its sample, this clonotype was seen many times. The genes are TRBV7-2 and TRBJ2-5; unclear D gene. Trimming took off 4 bases at V and 3 bases at J, with 18 bases between the two ends. CDR1 and CDR2 from the germline V gene are SGHTA and FQGNSA. The CDR3 length is 16 residues. CDR3 amino acids: CASSSTGRPSEETQYF. Written as DNA, the CDR3 is TGTGCCAGCAGCTCTACGGGTCGGCCCAGCGAAGAGACCCAGTACTTC.

In this sample, this clonotype turned up many times. The chain's CDR3 is CAISEGVAGTSYEQYF. CDR3 in DNA: TGTGCCATCAGTGAGGGGGTAGCGGGTACCTCCTACGAGCAGTACTTC. The chain uses TRBV10-3 and TRBJ2-7; 7 nucleotides match TRBD2. This CDR3 spans 16 amino acids. J gave up 0 bases and V 2 bases, and 7 bases lay outside the gene matches. From germline, CDR1 is ENHRY and CDR2 SYGVKD.

This clonotype has ten or more counts. This rearrangement joins TRBV12-3 or TRBV12-4 to TRBJ2-4; tentative D call: TRBD1 (6 bases). The ends were cut back, 6 bases at V and 1 base at J, with 19 bases in the middle. The CDR3 has 17 residues. This CDR3 is CASRDGDTGMAKNIQYF. CDR3 DNA: TGTGCCAGCAGGGACGGGGACACTGGCATGGCCAAAAACATTCAGTACTTC.

This clonotype was observed at least ten times. V usage is TRBV30 and J usage is TRBJ2-2; the D is unclear. The germline CDR1 and CDR2 sequences are GTSNPN and SVGIG (reference sequence). Trimming left V 2 bases short and J 1 base short, with 5 bases between. This CDR3 region has 13 residues. The CDR3 loop is CAWSNGNTGELFF. CDR3 nucleotide sequence: TGTGCCTGGAGTAACGGGAACACCGGGGAGCTGTTTTTT.